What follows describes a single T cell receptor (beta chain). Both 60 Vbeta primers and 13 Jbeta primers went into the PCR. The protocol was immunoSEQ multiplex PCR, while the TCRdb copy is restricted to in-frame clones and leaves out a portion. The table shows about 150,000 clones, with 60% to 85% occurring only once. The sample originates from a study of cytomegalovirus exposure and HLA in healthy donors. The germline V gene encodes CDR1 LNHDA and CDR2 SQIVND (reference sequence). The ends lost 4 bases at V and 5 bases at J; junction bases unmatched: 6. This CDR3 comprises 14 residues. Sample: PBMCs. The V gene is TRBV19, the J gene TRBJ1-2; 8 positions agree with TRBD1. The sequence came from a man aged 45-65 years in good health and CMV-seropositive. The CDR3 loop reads CASSTGQGEYGYTF. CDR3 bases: TGTGCCAGTAGTACCGGACAGGGCGAATATGGCTACACCTTC. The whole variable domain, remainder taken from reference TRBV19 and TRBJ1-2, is DGGITQSPKYLFRKEGQNVTLSCEQNLNHDAMYWYRQDPGQGLRLIYYSQIVNDFQKGDIAEGYSVSREKKESFPLTVTSAQKNPTAFYLCASSTGQGEYGYTFGSGTRLTVV.